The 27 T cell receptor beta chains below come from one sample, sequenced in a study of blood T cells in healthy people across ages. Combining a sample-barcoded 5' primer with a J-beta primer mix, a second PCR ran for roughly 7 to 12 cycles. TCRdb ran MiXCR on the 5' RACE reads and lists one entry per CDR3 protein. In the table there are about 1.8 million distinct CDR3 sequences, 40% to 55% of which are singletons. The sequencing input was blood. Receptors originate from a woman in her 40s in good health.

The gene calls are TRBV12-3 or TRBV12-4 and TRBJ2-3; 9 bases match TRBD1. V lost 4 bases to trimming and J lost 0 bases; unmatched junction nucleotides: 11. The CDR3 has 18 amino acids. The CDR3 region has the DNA TGTGCCAGCAGTTCCCCGGGACAGGGAAATCCTAGCACAGATACGCAGTATTTT. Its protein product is CASSSPGQGNPSTDTQYF.

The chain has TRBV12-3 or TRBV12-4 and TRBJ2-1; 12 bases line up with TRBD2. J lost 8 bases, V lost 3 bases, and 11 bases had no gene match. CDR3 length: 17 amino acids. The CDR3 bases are TGTGCCAGCAGTTTTCCCCGACTAGCGGGGGACCGGGATGAGCAGTTCTTC. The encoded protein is CASSFPRLAGDRDEQFF.

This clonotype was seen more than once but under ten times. The CDR3 bases are TGTGCCAGCAGCTCACAGCTTACCCTTAACTATGGCTACACCTTC. This codes for CASSSQLTLNYGYTF. V gene TRBV11-2 combines with J gene TRBJ1-2; no definite D call. The CDR3 loop spans 15 amino acids. The germline V gene encodes CDR1 SGHAT and CDR2 FQNNGV. Trimming took 4 bases from V and 1 from J, leaving 13 bases between them.

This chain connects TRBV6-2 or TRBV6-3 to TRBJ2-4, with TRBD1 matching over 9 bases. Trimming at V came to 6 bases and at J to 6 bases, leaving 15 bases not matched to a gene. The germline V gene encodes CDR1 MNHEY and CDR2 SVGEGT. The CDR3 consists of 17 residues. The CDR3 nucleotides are TGTGCCAGCAGGGCCGGACAGGGGAAGGGTTTCGTAAACATTCAGTACTTC. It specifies CASRAGQGKGFVNIQYF.

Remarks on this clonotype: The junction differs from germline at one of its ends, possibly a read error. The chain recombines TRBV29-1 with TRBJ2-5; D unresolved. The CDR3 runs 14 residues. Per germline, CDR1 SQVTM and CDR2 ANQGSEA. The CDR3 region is CNVESHGSGEAQYF. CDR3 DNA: TGCAACGTTGAAAGTCATGGGTCCGGAGAGGCCCAGTACTTC.

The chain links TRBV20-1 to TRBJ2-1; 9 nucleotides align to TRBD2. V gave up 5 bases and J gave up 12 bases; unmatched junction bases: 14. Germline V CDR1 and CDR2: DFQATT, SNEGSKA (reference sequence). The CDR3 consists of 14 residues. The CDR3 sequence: CSAGALAGQGSQFF. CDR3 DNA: TGCAGTGCTGGGGCCCTAGCGGGGCAGGGATCGCAGTTCTTC.

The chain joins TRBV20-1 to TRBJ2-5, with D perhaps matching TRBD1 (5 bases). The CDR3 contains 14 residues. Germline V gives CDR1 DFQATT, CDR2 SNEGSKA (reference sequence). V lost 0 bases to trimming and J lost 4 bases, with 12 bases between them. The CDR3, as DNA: TGCAGTGCTAGAGACCCTACAACAGGAGAGACCCAGTACTTC. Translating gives CSARDPTTGETQYF.

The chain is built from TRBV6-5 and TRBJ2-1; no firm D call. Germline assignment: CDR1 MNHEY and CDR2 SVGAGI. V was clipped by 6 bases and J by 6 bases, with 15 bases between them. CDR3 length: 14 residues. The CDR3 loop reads CASSPASTSNEQFF. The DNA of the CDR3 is TGTGCCAGCAGCCCGGCGTCTACCTCCAATGAGCAGTTCTTC.

This chain's CDR3 is CASSSGQGANEKLFF. DNA for the CDR3: TGCGCCAGCAGCTCCGGGCAGGGCGCAAATGAAAAACTGTTTTTT. The V and J genes are TRBV5-1 and TRBJ1-4, with D possibly TRBD1 on 5 matching bases. The CDR3 length is 15 residues. Germline CDR1 reads SGHRS; CDR2 reads YFSETQ. V lost 3 bases and J 5 bases, leaving 14 bases between the germline ends.

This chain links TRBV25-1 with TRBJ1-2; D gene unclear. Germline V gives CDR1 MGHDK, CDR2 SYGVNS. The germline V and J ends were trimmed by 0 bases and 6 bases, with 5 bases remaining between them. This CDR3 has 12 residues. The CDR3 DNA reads TGTGCCAGCAGTGAATATGGCGATGGCTACACCTTC. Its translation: CASSEYGDGYTF.

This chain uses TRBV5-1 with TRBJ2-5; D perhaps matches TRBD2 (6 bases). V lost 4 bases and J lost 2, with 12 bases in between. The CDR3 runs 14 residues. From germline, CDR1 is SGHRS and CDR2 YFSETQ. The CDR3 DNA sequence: TGCGCCAGCAGCAACGCGGGGCCGCAAGAGACCCAGTACTTC. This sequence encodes CASSNAGPQETQYF. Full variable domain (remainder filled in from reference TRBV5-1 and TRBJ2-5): KAGVTQTPRYLIKTRGQQVTLSCSPISGHRSVSWYQQTPGQGLQFLFEYFSETQRNKGNFPGRFSGRQFSNSRSEMNVSTLELGDSALYLCASSNAGPQETQYFGPGTRLLVL.

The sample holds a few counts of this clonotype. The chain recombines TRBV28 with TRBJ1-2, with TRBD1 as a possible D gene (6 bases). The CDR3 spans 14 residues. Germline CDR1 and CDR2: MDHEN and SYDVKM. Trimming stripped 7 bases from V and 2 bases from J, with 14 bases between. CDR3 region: CASTPGGANYGYTF. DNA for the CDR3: TGTGCCAGCACCCCGGGGGGCGCGAACTATGGCTACACCTTC.

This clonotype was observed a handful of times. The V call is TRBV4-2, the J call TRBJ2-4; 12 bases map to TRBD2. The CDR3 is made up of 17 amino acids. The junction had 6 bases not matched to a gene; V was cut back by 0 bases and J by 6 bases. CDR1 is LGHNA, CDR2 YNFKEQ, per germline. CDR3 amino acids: CASSQDRTSGDTNIQYF. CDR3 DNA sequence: TGTGCCAGCAGCCAAGATCGGACTAGCGGGGATACAAACATTCAGTACTTC.

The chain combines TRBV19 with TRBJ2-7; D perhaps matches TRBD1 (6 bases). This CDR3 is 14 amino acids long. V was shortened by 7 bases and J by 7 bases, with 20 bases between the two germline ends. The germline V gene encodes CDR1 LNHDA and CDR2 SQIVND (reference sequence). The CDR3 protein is CASKGESGYNEQYF. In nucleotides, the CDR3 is TGTGCCAGTAAGGGGGAAAGCGGATACAATGAGCAGTACTTC.

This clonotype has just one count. The CDR3 DNA reads TGTGCCACCGATCCGGGACAGAACTATGGCTACACCTTC. It yields the protein CATDPGQNYGYTF. The chain links TRBV28 to TRBJ1-2, with TRBD1 identical over 7 bases. With V trimmed by 10 bases and J by 2 bases, 7 bases remained unmatched. This CDR3 comprises 13 residues. CDR1 is MDHEN, CDR2 SYDVKM, per germline.

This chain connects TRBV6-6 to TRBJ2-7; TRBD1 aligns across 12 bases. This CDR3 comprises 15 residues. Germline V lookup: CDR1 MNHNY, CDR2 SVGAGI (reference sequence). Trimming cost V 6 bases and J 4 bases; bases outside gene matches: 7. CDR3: CASSRRGQGAYEQYF. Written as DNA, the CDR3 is TGTGCCAGCAGCCGACGGGGACAGGGGGCTTACGAGCAGTACTTC.

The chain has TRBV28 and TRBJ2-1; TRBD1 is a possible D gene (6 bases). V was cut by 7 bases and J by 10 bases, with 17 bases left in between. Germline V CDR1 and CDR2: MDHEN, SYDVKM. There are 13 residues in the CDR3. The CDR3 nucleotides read TGTGCCAGCAATGCTCGGCCTGGGGGCGAGCAGTTCTTC. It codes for CASNARPGGEQFF.

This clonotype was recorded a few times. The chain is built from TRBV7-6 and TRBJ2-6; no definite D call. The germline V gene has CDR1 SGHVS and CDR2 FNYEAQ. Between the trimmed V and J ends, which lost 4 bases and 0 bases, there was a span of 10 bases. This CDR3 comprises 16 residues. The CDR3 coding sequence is TGTGCCAGCAGCTCTTCTACAGTCTCTGGGGCCAACGTCCTGACTTTC. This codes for CASSSSTVSGANVLTF. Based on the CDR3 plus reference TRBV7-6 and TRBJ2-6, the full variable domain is GAGVSQSPRYKVTKRGQDVALRCDPISGHVSLYWYRQALGQGPEFLTYFNYEAQQDKSGLPNDRFSAERPEGSISTLTIQRTEQRDSAMYRCASSSSTVSGANVLTFGAGSRLTVL.

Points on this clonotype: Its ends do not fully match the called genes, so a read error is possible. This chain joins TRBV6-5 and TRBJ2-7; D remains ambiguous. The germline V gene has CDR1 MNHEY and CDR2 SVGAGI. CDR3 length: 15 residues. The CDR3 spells CASGYSAVSSYEQYF. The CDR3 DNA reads TGTGCCAGCGGTTACTCTGCCGTCAGCTCCTACGAGCAGTACTTC.

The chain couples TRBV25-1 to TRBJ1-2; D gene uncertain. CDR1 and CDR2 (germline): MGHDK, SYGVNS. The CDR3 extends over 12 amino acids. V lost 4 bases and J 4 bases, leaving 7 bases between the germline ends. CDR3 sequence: CASSGSAYGYTF. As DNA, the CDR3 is TGTGCCAGCAGTGGATCCGCCTATGGCTACACCTTC.

The CDR3 loop reads CASSWTGGNSPLHF. As DNA, the CDR3 is TGTGCCAGCAGTTGGACAGGGGGGAATTCACCCCTCCACTTT. The V call is TRBV12-3 or TRBV12-4, the J call TRBJ1-6; 10 bases fit TRBD1. The CDR3 totals 14 residues. The junction had 1 base not matched to a gene; V was cut back by 4 bases and J by 7 bases.

Here the CDR3 DNA reads TGCAGTGCGTACAAGGGGGGAGCCAGCCAAGAGACCCAGTACTTC. Translated: CSAYKGGASQETQYF. The V and J genes are TRBV20-1 and TRBJ2-7; D possibly uses TRBD1 or TRBD2 (6 bases each). The assigned J gene may be wrong: the sequence end matches TRBJ2-5 better. Germline V gene data show CDR1 as DFQATT and CDR2 as SNEGSKA (reference sequence). The CDR3 consists of 15 residues.

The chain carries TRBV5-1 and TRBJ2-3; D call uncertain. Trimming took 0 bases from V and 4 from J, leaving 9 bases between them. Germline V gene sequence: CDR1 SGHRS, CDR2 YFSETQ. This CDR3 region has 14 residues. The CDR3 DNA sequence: TGCGCCAGCAGCTTGGGGTATTCCCCAGATACGCAGTATTTT. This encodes CASSLGYSPDTQYF.

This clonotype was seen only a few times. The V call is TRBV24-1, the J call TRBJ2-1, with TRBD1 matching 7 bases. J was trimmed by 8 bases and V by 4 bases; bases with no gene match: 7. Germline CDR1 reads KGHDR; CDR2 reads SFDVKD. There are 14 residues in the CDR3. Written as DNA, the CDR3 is TGTGCCACCAGTGACCTTGAGACAGGGCATGAGCAGTTCTTC. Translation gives CATSDLETGHEQFF.

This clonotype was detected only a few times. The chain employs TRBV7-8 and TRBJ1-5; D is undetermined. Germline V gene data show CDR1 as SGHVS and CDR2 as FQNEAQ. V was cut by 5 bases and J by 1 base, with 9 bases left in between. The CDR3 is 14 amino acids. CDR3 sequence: CASSPLDSNQPQHF. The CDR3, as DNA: TGTGCCAGCAGCCCCTTGGACAGCAATCAGCCCCAGCATTTT.

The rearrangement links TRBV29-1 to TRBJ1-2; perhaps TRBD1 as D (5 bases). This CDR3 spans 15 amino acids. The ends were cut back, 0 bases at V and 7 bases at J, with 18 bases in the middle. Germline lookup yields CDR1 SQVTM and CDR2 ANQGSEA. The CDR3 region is CSVEDGGVLMAGYTF. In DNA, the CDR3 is TGCAGCGTTGAAGATGGGGGGGTTTTAATGGCTGGCTACACCTTC.

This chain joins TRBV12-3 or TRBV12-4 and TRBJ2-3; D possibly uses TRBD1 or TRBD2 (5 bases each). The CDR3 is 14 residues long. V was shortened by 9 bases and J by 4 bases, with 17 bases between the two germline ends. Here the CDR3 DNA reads TGTGCCAGTTGGGACGGAGCGATGGCAGATACGCAGTATTTT. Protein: CASWDGAMADTQYF.